The 27 T cell receptor beta chains given below trace back to one sample, sequenced in a study of shared clonotypes between healthy human individuals. Data came from immunoSEQ multiplex PCR; TCRdb stores just in-frame clones and leaves some out. The table records about 1.5 million clones, approximately 98% of them present only once. The source material was naive CD4+ T cells sorted from blood. Indicated subset: CD45RA+ positively selected. Source of these receptors: a man aged 25-45 years in good health.

DNA for the CDR3: TGCAGCGTTGAAGGCGGCGGGGCGGGGAAGACGCAGTATTTT. This encodes CSVEGGGAGKTQYF. The V call is TRBV29-1, the J call TRBJ2-3; possibly TRBD2 for D (6 bases). Germline assignment: CDR1 SQVTM and CDR2 ANQGSEA. The CDR3 covers 14 residues. Deletions cut 1 base from V and 9 bases from J, with 17 bases between.

The V call is TRBV18, the J call TRBJ1-1, with D possibly being TRBD1 (5 bases). V lost 4 bases and J lost 3, with 15 bases in between. In germline, CDR1 is KGHSH, CDR2 LQKENI. The CDR3 consists of 15 residues. As DNA, the CDR3 is TGTGCCAGCTCACAGTCAGAGGGGTTCCACACTGAAGCTTTCTTT. This gives the protein CASSQSEGFHTEAFF.

The V gene is TRBV18, the J gene TRBJ2-7; TRBD2 matches 10 bases. The junction had 12 bases not matched to a gene; V was cut back by 1 base and J by 0 bases. This CDR3 has 19 amino acids. CDR1 and CDR2 (germline): KGHSH, LQKENI. The CDR3 DNA follows: TGTGCCAGCTCACCACTTAGATCTAGCGGGAGCCGCCCCTCCTACGAGCAGTACTTC. It codes for CASSPLRSSGSRPSYEQYF. The full variable domain, in which reference TRBV18 and TRBJ2-7 provide the parts outside the CDR3, is NAGVMQNPRHLVRRRGQEARLRCSPMKGHSHVYWYRQLPEEGLKFMVYLQKENIIDESGMPKERFSAEFPKEGPSILRIQQVVRGDSAAYFCASSPLRSSGSRPSYEQYFGPGTRLTVT.

This chain links TRBV20-1 with TRBJ1-5, with D perhaps matching TRBD1 (5 bases). Germline V CDR1 and CDR2: DFQATT, SNEGSKA (reference sequence). The CDR3 sequence is 11 residues long. V was pared by 6 bases and J by 4 bases, with 7 bases between. The CDR3 sequence is CSAGENQPQHF. Written as DNA, the CDR3 is TGCAGTGCAGGGGAGAATCAGCCCCAGCATTTT.

The V and J genes are TRBV25-1 and TRBJ1-1; possibly TRBD1 for D (5 bases). Germline V CDR1 and CDR2: MGHDK, SYGVNS. The CDR3 totals 15 residues. V lost 6 bases, J lost 1 base, and 15 bases lay in between. The CDR3, as DNA: TGTGCCAGCAGCCTCATGGGGACTCGGAACACTGAAGCTTTCTTT. It yields the protein CASSLMGTRNTEAFF.

The chain is built from TRBV6-5 and TRBJ2-7; TRBD1 agrees at 9 bases. With V trimmed by 5 bases and J by 2 bases, 7 bases remained unmatched. This CDR3 region has 15 residues. Looked up from germline, CDR1 is MNHEY and CDR2 is SVGAGI. The CDR3 DNA sequence: TGTGCCAGCAGTATTCGACAGGGGGGACCCTACGAGCAGTACTTC. Protein product: CASSIRQGGPYEQYF.

This sequence joins TRBV11-2 and TRBJ2-1; TRBD1 matches at 10 bases. The CDR3 has 15 residues. Germline assignment: CDR1 SGHAT and CDR2 FQNNGV. The V gene end was trimmed by 2 bases and the J gene end by 7 bases; junction bases not matched to a gene: 5. CDR3: CASSLSGTGVNEQFF. As DNA, the CDR3 is TGTGCCAGCAGCTTATCCGGGACAGGGGTTAATGAGCAGTTCTTC.

The J gene is TRBJ2-2, the V gene TRBV6-4, with 7 nucleotides matching TRBD2. V lost 5 bases, J lost 2 bases, and 2 bases stayed unmatched. CDR3 length equals 14 residues. The germline V gene has CDR1 MRHNA and CDR2 SNTAGT. CDR3 DNA: TGTGCCAGCAGTAGGGACTATAACACCGGGGAGCTGTTTTTT. Protein sequence: CASSRDYNTGELFF.

The chain uses TRBV27 and TRBJ1-2; D might be TRBD1 (6 bases). There are 8 residues in the CDR3. Germline lookup yields CDR1 MNHEY and CDR2 SMNVEV (reference sequence). CDR3 region: CLGGGYTF. The CDR3 DNA reads as TGTTTAGGGGGTGGCTACACCTTC.

Regarding this clone: The sample contains more than one DNA sequence encoding this CDR3. This chain connects TRBV28 to TRBJ1-5; TRBD1 aligns across 7 bases. The germline gives CDR1 MDHEN, CDR2 SYDVKM. J lost 3 bases, V lost 6 bases, and 2 bases had no gene match. The CDR3 spans 13 residues. The CDR3 nucleotides are TGTGCCAGCAGCGACAGGGTCAATCAGCCCCAGCATTTT. Translating gives CASSDRVNQPQHF. Using reference TRBV28 and TRBJ1-5 for the parts outside the CDR3, the full variable domain is DVKVTQSSRYLVKRTGEKVFLECVQDMDHENMFWYRQDPGLGLRLIYFSYDVKMKEKGDIPEGYSVSREKKERFSLILESASTNQTSMYLCASSDRVNQPQHFGDGTRLSIL.

CDR3 coding DNA: TGTGCCAGCAGCTTAGCAAAATATCCGGCAGGGGGCAGGGATGGCAATCAGCCCCAGCATTTT. This codes for CASSLAKYPAGGRDGNQPQHF. The chain links TRBV7-8 to TRBJ1-5; 8 bases are a match to TRBD1. Per the germline V gene, CDR1 is SGHVS and CDR2 is FQNEAQ. Unmatched junction bases numbered 18, after V lost 0 bases and J lost 2 bases. The CDR3 totals 21 residues. Variable domain in full (rest from reference TRBV7-8 and TRBJ1-5): GAGVSQSPRYKVAKRGQDVALRCDPISGHVSLFWYQQALGQGPEFLTYFQNEAQLDKSGLPSDRFFAERPEGSVSTLKIQRTQQEDSAVYLCASSLAKYPAGGRDGNQPQHFGDGTRLSIL.

The chain is built from TRBV6-4 and TRBJ1-5; no clear D gene. V was trimmed by 7 bases and J by 4 bases, leaving 20 bases between them. Per germline, CDR1 MRHNA and CDR2 SNTAGT. The CDR3 sequence is 16 residues long. The CDR3 DNA is TGTGCCAGCATAATCACGGCGGGGTTTGGAAATCAGCCCCAGCATTTT. Amino acids: CASIITAGFGNQPQHF.

This clone showed up just once. The chain is built from TRBV7-2 and TRBJ2-7; D uncertain. Trimming removed 5 bases at V and 4 bases at J, with 12 bases between. CDR1 and CDR2 (germline): SGHTA, FQGNSA. This CDR3 has 13 residues. The CDR3 loop reads CASSHLGIYEQYF. Written as DNA, the CDR3 is TGTGCCAGCAGCCATCTGGGAATATACGAGCAGTACTTC.

The chain carries TRBV2 and TRBJ1-5, with D tentatively TRBD1 (6 bases). The germline V gene encodes CDR1 SNHLY and CDR2 FYNNEI. This CDR3 spans 11 amino acids. Between the trimmed V and J ends, which lost 10 bases and 5 bases, there was a span of 9 bases. CDR3 amino acids: CATGADQPQHF. The CDR3 nucleotides read TGTGCCACAGGGGCGGATCAGCCCCAGCATTTT.

The chain is built from TRBV7-2 and TRBJ1-1, with TRBD1 identical over 7 bases. The V segment lost 1 base and the J segment 8 bases; nucleotides outside the gene matches: 1. This CDR3 spans 12 amino acids. The V gene's germline CDR1 is SGHTA and CDR2 FQGNSA. The CDR3 spells CASSLGGQEAFF. CDR3 nucleotide sequence: TGTGCCAGCAGCTTAGGGGGACAGGAAGCTTTCTTT.

This rearrangement joins TRBV5-1 to TRBJ2-2, with a tentative D call TRBD1 (6 bases). V was pared by 4 bases and J by 5 bases, with 12 bases between. The V gene's germline CDR1 is SGHRS and CDR2 YFSETQ. The CDR3 covers 14 residues. The CDR3 is CASSDRLKTGELFF. For the CDR3, the DNA is TGCGCCAGCAGCGACAGGTTAAAAACCGGGGAGCTGTTTTTT. The full variable domain, rest sourced from reference TRBV5-1 and TRBJ2-2, is KAGVTQTPRYLIKTRGQQVTLSCSPISGHRSVSWYQQTPGQGLQFLFEYFSETQRNKGNFPGRFSGRQFSNSRSEMNVSTLELGDSALYLCASSDRLKTGELFFGEGSRLTVL.

The chain carries TRBV10-3 and TRBJ1-1, with TRBD1 matching 7 bases. The junction had 6 bases not matched to a gene; V was cut back by 8 bases and J by 3 bases. CDR1 and CDR2 (germline): ENHRY, SYGVKD. The CDR3 totals 13 residues. The CDR3 is CAISQGWDTEAFF. The CDR3 nucleotides read TGTGCCATCTCACAGGGGTGGGACACTGAAGCTTTCTTT.

Remarks on this clone: Other DNA sequences within the sample encode an identical CDR3. The rearrangement uses TRBV5-1 and TRBJ2-5; D gene unclear. CDR3 length equals 13 residues. CDR1 is SGHRS and CDR2 is YFSETQ in the germline V gene. Trimming stripped 0 bases from V and 2 bases from J, with 5 bases between. CDR3 DNA sequence: TGCGCCAGCAGCTTGGCCAGACAAGAGACCCAGTACTTC. This translates into CASSLARQETQYF.

The CDR3 spells CASSKRGGRETSKNIQYF. CDR3 nucleotides: TGTGCCAGTAGTAAAAGAGGTGGGAGGGAAACTAGCAAAAACATTCAGTACTTC. The chain uses TRBV19 and TRBJ2-4, with 7 bases matching TRBD2. The CDR3 totals 18 residues. Germline CDR1 LNHDA, CDR2 SQIVND (reference sequence). J gave up 3 bases and V 4 bases, and 15 bases lay outside the gene matches.

The V gene is TRBV10-3, the J gene TRBJ2-7; 7 bases align to TRBD1. CDR1 ENHRY and CDR2 SYGVKD come from the germline V gene. V gave up 4 bases and J gave up 1 base; unmatched junction bases: 4. The CDR3 is 14 residues long. CDR3 region: CAISATTGSYEQYF. CDR3 nucleotides: TGTGCCATCAGTGCGACGACAGGGTCCTACGAGCAGTACTTC.

The chain combines TRBV9 with TRBJ1-2; D is perhaps TRBD1 (5 bases). The CDR3 consists of 13 residues. The ends were cut back, 3 bases at V and 14 bases at J, with 20 bases in the middle. The V gene's germline CDR1 is SGDLS and CDR2 YYNGEE. The CDR3: CASSAGAGPFLTF. The CDR3 DNA follows: TGTGCCAGCAGCGCTGGAGCAGGGCCCTTTTTAACCTTC.

The rearrangement links TRBV7-6 to TRBJ2-3; no definite D call. The CDR3 runs to 12 residues. V lost 5 bases, J lost 2 bases, and 5 bases lay in between. Looked up from germline, CDR1 is SGHVS and CDR2 is FNYEAQ. CDR3 in DNA: TGTGCCAGCAGCGATCACACAGATACGCAGTATTTT. Translated, it gives CASSDHTDTQYF.

The rearrangement uses TRBV19 and TRBJ2-1; 7 bases fit TRBD1. Germline V gives CDR1 LNHDA, CDR2 SQIVND (reference sequence). This CDR3 has 15 residues. The V and J ends lost 3 bases and 1 base, in that order; junction bases with no gene match: 3. CDR3 DNA: TGTGCCAGTAGTATCCGCAGGGGGTCCTACAATGAGCAGTTCTTC. Its translation: CASSIRRGSYNEQFF.

The rearrangement links TRBV5-5 to TRBJ2-3; tentative D call: TRBD1 (5 bases). The germline V and J ends were trimmed by 2 bases and 0 bases, with 13 bases remaining between them. Germline-derived CDR1 and CDR2 are SGHKS and YYEKEE (reference sequence). This CDR3 is 16 amino acids long. The CDR3 bases are TGTGCCAGCAGCTTTTTGACAGAATCTAGCACAGATACGCAGTATTTT. As protein: CASSFLTESSTDTQYF.

V usage is TRBV5-1 and J usage is TRBJ2-3; D may correspond to TRBD1 or TRBD2 (5 bases each). V lost 0 bases and J 5 bases, leaving 10 bases between the germline ends. The CDR3 runs 14 residues. Germline CDR1 is SGHRS and CDR2 is YFSETQ. Here the CDR3 reads CASSLVGTLDTQYF. In DNA form, the CDR3 reads TGCGCCAGCAGCTTGGTGGGGACGCTAGATACGCAGTATTTT.

V usage is TRBV6-1 and J usage is TRBJ2-1; 9 nucleotides line up with TRBD2. Germline V gene data show CDR1 as MNHNS and CDR2 as SASEGT. The CDR3 loop spans 15 amino acids. V was clipped by 6 bases and J by 6 bases; unmatched bases: 9. CDR3 residues: CASSPRGTSLNEQFF. The CDR3 bases are TGTGCCAGCAGCCCAAGAGGGACTAGCCTCAATGAGCAGTTCTTC.

The chain employs TRBV5-6 and TRBJ1-5; 7 nucleotides agree with TRBD1. The CDR3 has 15 amino acids. Germline V gene sequence: CDR1 SGHDT, CDR2 YYEEEE. Trimming cost V 4 bases and J 3 bases; bases outside gene matches: 7. DNA of the CDR3: TGTGCCAGCAGCACCAGGGGGGGAATCAATCAGCCCCAGCATTTT. Its protein product is CASSTRGGINQPQHF.